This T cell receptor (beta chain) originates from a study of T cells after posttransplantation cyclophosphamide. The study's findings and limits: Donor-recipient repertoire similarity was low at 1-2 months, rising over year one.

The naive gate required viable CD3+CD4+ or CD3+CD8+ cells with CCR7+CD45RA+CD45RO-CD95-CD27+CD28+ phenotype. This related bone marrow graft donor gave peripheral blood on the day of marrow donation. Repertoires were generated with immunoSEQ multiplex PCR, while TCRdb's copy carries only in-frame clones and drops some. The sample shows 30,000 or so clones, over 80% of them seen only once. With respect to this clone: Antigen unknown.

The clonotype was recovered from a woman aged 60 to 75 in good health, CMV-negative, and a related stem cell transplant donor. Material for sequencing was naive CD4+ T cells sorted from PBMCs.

The CDR3 DNA reads as TGTGCCAGCTTGACAGTGGCTGAAGCTTTCTTT. Translating it yields CASLTVAEAFF. The chain employs TRBV7-2 and TRBJ1-1; possible D gene TRBD1, 5 bases. V dropped 8 bases and J dropped 6 bases, with 10 bases sitting between them. CDR1 is SGHTA, CDR2 FQGNSA, per germline. The CDR3 contains 11 residues.